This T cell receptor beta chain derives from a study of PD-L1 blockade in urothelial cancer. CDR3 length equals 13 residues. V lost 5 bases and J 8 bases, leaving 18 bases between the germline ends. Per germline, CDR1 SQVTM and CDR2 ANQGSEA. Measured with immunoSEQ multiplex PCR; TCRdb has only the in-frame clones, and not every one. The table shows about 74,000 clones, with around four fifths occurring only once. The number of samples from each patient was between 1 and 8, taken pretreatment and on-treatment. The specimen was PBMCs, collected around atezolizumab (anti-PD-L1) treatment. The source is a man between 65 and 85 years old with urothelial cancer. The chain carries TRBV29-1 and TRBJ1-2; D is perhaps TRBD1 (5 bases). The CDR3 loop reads CSVMAGRGDGYTF. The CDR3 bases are TGCAGCGTTATGGCGGGGCGAGGAGACGGCTACACCTTC.